Described below is a single TCR beta chain sequence and its context. This clonotype was counted many times. No base qualities exist here, and no much larger clone lies one base off it. The germline V gene provides CDR1 MNHEY and CDR2 SVGAGI. Trimming removed 6 bases from V and 11 bases from J; the gene matches leave 15 bases unexplained. The CDR3 has 15 amino acids, counting the end cysteine and phenylalanine. Only the CDR3 DNA is retained, 45 bases long and in frame from the first base. These data are taken from a study of T cells after yellow fever vaccination (dated by TCRdb to the late 2010s). About the investigation overall: Using CD3, CD45RA, CCR7 and CD95 staining, memory subsets (EM, EMRA, CM and Tscm) were sorted on a BD FACS Aria III. Blood was drawn at multiple timepoints before and after primary and secondary immunization, with bulk PBMC replicates and cell subsets isolated. Libraries from fractions with low cell numbers were prepared with the SMART-Seq v4 Ultra Low Input RNA kit. Memory subsets were sorted on days 0, 15 and 45 and at 18 months following primary vaccination, and on days 0, 15 and 45 following the 30-year booster. Two healthy male donors made up the cohort, one aged 18 to 29 years and the other aged 30 to 40 years. Bulk TCR alpha and beta repertoires were sequenced longitudinally to track T-cell clones before and after primary and booster YFV17D yellow fever vaccination. General conclusions and limits of the study: Computational filtering was required because FACS-sorted repertoires could contain abundant contaminating clonotypes from the bulk population. The study included only a couple of donors, which limits how far the findings can be generalized. After the booster, most of the clones that had expanded following primary vaccination were detected again (almost 98% of CD4 and 80% to 90% of CD8), which suggests that memory was broadly maintained. In the sorted memory subsets on day 0, nearly all of the vaccine-responding clonotypes fell below detection. Compared with the primary T-cell response, the secondary T-cell response was weaker but faster, peaking on day 5 rather than day 15. A small fraction of clonotypes showed up in both the CD4 and CD8 compartments, probably as a result of convergent recombination.

TCR cDNA was synthesized by 5'RACE template switching, through which a universal primer site and unique molecular identifiers were introduced. Priming of cDNA synthesis was performed from both the TCR alpha and TCR beta constant segments. Library amplification involved two PCR steps, and the second step added sample barcodes and sequencing adapters. Libraries were sequenced on Illumina HiSeq 2500 (2x100 bp) or NovaSeq (2x150 bp). Regarding the original processing steps: Reads were demultiplexed and collapsed into UMI consensus sequences with MIGEC, and V(D)J alignment was performed with MiXCR. Clonotypes responding to the vaccine were identified with edgeR on replicate PBMC samples, with the criteria of FDR below 0.01 and a log2 fold change above 5 up to day 15. Bulk clonotypes were assigned CD4 or CD8 identity according to which sequenced CD4 or CD8 repertoire held them at higher abundance. Clonotype frequencies in memory subsets were weighted by FACS-sorted cell numbers to estimate each clone's distribution across memory phenotypes. Using fastp trimming at Q25 and MiXCR clonotype assembly, TCRdb reanalyzed the public sequencing data and kept in-frame beta chains. Rows with a matching CDR3 protein are joined into one entry that keeps the most common DNA and genes. It is TCRdb's table, rather than the study itself, that gives the V and J calls and clone size. In all, the sample holds 20,000 to 25,000 distinct CDR3 sequences, and 5.2% of those were seen once. 15% to 20% of the sample is in the top ten clones.

The treatment or condition tag for this specimen amounts to: live attenuated yellow fever vaccine strain. A standard Ficoll-Paque protocol was used to isolate PBMCs from peripheral blood. RNA from sorted memory subsets was extracted with the RNeasy Micro Kit. This TCR came from a man aged 18 to 29 who received the YFV17D yellow fever vaccine. The V and J genes are TRBV6-5 and TRBJ1-2; the junction holds 10 bases that match TRBD1. Material: PBMCs, either bulk or a sorted T-cell subset (CD4+, CD8+, memory, or dextramer-sorted; not recorded which), obtained 35 to 50 days after the first yellow fever vaccination. The sequenced DNA is TGTGCCAGCAGCACCACCGGGACAGGGGAAGGACCTTACACCTTC. It is translated as CASSTTGTGEGPYTF.